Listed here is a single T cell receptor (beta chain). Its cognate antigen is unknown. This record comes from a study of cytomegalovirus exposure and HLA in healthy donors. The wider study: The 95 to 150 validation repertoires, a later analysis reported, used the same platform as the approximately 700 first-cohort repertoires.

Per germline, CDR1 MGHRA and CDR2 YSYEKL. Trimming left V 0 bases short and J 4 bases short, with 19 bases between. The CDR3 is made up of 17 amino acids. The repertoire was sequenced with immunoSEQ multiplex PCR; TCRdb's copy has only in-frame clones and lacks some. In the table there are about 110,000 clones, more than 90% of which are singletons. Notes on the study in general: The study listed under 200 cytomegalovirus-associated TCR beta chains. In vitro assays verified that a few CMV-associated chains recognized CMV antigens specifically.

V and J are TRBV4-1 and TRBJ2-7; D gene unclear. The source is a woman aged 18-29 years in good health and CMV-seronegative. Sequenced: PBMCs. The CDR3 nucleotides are TGCGCCAGCAGCCAAGATCTCATCCTAGTGAGTCGATACGAGCAGTACTTC. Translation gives CASSQDLILVSRYEQYF.